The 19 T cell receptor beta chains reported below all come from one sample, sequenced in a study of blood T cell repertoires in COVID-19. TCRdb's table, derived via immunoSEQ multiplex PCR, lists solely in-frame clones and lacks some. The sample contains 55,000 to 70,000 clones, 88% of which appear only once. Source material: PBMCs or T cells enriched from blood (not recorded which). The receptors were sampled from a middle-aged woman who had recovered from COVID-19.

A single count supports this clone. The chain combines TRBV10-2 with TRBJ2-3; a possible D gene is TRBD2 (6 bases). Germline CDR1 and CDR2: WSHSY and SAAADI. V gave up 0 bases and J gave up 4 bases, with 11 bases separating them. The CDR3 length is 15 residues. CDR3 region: CASSESISGPDTQYF. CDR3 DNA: TGCGCCAGCAGTGAGTCGATTAGCGGTCCAGATACGCAGTATTTT.

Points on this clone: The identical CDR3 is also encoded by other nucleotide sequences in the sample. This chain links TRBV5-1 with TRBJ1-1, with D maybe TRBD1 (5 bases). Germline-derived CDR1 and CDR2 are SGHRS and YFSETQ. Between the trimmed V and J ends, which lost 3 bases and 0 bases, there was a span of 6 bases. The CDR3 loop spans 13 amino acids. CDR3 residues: CASSWGVNTEAFF. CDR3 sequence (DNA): TGCGCCAGCAGCTGGGGGGTGAACACTGAAGCTTTCTTT.

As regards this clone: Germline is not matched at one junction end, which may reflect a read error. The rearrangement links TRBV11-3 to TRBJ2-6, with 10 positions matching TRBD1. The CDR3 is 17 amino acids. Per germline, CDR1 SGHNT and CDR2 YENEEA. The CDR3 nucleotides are TGTGCCTGCAGGACGGGACAGGGGATCCCTGGGGCCAACGTCCTGACTTTC. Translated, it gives CACRTGQGIPGANVLTF.

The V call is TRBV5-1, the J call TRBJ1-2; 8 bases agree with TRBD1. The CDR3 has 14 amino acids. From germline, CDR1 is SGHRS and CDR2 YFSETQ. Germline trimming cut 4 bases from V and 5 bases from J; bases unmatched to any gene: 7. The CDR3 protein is CASSPGDRLYGYTF. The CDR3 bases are TGCGCCAGCAGCCCGGGGGACAGGTTGTATGGCTACACCTTC.

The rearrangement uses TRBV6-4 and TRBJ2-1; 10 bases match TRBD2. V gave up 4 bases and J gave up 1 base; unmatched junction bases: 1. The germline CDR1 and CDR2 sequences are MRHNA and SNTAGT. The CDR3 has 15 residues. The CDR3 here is CASSAAGGSYNEQFF. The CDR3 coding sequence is TGTGCCAGCAGTGCAGCGGGGGGGTCCTACAATGAGCAGTTCTTC.

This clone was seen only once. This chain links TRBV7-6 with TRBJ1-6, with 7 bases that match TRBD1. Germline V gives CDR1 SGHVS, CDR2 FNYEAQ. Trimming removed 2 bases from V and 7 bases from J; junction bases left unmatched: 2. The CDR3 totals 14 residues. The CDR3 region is CASSLTDRNSPLHF. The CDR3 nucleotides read TGTGCCAGCAGCTTAACGGACAGGAATTCACCCCTCCACTTT. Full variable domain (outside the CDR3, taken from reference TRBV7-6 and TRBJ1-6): GAGVSQSPRYKVTKRGQDVALRCDPISGHVSLYWYRQALGQGPEFLTYFNYEAQQDKSGLPNDRFSAERPEGSISTLTIQRTEQRDSAMYRCASSLTDRNSPLHFGNGTRLTVT.

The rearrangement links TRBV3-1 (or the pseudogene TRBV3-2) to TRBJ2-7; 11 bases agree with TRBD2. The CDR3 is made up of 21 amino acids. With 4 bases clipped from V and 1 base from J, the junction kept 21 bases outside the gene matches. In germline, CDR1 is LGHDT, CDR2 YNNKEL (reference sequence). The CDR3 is CASSPWPTTTTSGGDSYEQYF. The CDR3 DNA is TGTGCCAGCAGCCCGTGGCCTACTACTACAACTAGCGGGGGAGATTCCTACGAGCAGTACTTC.

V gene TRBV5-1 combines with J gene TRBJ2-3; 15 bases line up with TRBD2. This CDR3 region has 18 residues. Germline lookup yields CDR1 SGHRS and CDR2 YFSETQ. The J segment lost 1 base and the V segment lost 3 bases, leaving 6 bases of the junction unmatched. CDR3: CASSSGLAGGAGTDTQYF. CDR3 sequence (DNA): TGCGCCAGCAGCTCGGGACTAGCGGGGGGCGCGGGCACAGATACGCAGTATTTT.

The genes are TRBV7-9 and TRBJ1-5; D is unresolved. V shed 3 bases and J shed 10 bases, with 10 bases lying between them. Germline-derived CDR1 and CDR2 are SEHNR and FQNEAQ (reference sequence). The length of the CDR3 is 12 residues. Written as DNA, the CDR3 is TGTGCCAGCAGCTTGATGAGTGGTCCCCAGCATTTT. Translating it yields CASSLMSGPQHF.

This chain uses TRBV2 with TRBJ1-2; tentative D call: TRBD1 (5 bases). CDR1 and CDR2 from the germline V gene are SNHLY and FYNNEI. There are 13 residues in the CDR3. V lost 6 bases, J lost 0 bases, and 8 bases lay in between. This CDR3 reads CASRDITNYGYTF. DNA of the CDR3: TGTGCCAGCAGGGACATAACTAACTATGGCTACACCTTC.

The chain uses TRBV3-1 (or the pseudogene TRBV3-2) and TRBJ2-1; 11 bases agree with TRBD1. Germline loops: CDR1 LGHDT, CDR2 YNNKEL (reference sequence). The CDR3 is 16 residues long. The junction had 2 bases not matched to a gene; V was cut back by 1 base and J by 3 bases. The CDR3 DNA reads TGTGCCAGCAGCCAAGTCGGGACAGGGGGCTACAATGAGCAGTTCTTC. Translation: CASSQVGTGGYNEQFF.

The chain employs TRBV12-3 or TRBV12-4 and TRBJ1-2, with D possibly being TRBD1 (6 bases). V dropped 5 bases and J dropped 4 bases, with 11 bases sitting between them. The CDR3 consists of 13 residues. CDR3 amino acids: CASSPGQIYGYTF. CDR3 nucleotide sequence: TGTGCCAGCAGTCCGGGACAAATCTATGGCTACACCTTC.

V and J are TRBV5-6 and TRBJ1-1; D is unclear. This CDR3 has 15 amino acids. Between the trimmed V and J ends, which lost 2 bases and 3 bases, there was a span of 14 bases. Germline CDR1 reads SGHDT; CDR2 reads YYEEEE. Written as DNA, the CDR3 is TGTGCCAGCAGCTTAGGCAGCAGGTGGGACACTGAAGCTTTCTTT. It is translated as CASSLGSRWDTEAFF.

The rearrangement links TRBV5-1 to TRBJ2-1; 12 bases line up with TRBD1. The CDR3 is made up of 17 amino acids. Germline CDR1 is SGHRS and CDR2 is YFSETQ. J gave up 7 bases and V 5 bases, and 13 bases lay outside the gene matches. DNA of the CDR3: TGCGCCAGCAGGGGGACAGGGGGCGCATGGGGCCGGAATGAGCAGTTCTTC. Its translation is CASRGTGGAWGRNEQFF.

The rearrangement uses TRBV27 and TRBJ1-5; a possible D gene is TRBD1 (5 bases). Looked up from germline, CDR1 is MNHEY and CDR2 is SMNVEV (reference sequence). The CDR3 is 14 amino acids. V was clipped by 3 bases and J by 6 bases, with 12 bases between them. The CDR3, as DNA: TGTGCCAGCAGTTTTGGCGGGGGAACTCAGCCCCAGCATTTT. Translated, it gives CASSFGGGTQPQHF.

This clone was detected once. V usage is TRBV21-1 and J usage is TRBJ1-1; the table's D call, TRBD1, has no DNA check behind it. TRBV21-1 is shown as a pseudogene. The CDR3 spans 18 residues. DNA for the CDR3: TGTGCCAGCAGCAAAAGGGGTGTCGGACAGGGAATGAACACTGAAGCTTTCTTT. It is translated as CASSKRGVGQGMNTEAFF.

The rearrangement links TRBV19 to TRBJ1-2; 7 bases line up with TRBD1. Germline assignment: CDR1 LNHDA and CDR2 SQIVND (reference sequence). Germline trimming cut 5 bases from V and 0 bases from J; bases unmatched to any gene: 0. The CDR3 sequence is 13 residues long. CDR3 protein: CASSQGANYGYTF. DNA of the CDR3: TGTGCCAGTAGTCAGGGGGCTAACTATGGCTACACCTTC.

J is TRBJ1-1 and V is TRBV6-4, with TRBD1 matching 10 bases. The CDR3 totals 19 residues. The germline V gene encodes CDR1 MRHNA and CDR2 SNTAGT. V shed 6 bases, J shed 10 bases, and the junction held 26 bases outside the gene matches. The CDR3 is CASSETPRGQGPAGWGAFF. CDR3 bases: TGTGCCAGCAGCGAAACGCCCCGGGGACAGGGGCCCGCCGGGTGGGGAGCTTTCTTT.

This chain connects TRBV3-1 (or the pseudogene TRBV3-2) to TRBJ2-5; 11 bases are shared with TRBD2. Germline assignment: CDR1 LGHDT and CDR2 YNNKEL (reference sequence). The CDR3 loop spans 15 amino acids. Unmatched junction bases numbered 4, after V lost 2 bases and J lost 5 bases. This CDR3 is CASSQNSGGVETQYF. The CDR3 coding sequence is TGTGCCAGCAGCCAAAATAGCGGGGGGGTCGAGACCCAGTACTTC.